The entry below describes one T cell receptor (beta chain). This sample stems from a study of blood T cell repertoires in COVID-19. Study in general: Sample material is recorded as cDNA or gDNA derived from T cells, B-cell-depleted T cells, or PBMCs.

CDR3 length equals 14 residues. CDR1 and CDR2 (germline): SGHTA, FQGTGA. Trimming removed 4 bases from V and 1 base from J, with 10 bases in between. In the source study's methods: The assay estimated nucleated cells by amplifying reference gene primers. The protocol was immunoSEQ multiplex PCR, while the TCRdb copy is restricted to in-frame clones and leaves out a portion. The V and J calls and the clone size are those of that table, but D and trimming were determined from the DNA. The sample shows fewer than 250,000 clones, 70% to 90% of them seen only once. One Seattle source followed patients from active infection through their disease course.

The sample taken for sequencing was peripheral blood. The rearrangement joins TRBV7-3 to TRBJ2-5, with D possibly TRBD2 on 6 matching bases. The clonotype comes from a man between 50 and 59 years old with COVID-19, enrolled during active disease. The CDR3 here is CASSSRDFQETQYF. DNA of the CDR3: TGTGCCAGCAGCTCGCGGGACTTCCAAGAGACCCAGTACTTC.